The TCR beta chain described here comes from a study of T cell responses to AZD1222 COVID-19 vaccine. Study-level findings and limits: In a largely white British group with more females than males, clonal diversity was possibly underestimated. At study baseline, merely six AZD1222 recipients were seropositive. A reported finding is that nearly half of spike-specific TCRs target unmutated variant regions.

Profiling relied on immunoSEQ multiplex PCR, and the TCRdb table lists in-frame clones only, not all of them. There are 160,000 or so clones in the sample; around 90% occur only once, and roughly 4.3% lies in the top ten. This clone was recorded once. Its antigen is still unknown. Germline values: CDR1 SGHAT, CDR2 FQNNGV. The junction had 8 bases not matched to a gene; V was cut back by 5 bases and J by 2 bases. This CDR3 is built from 15 residues. This sequence originates from an adult in good health. The chain is built from TRBV11-2 and TRBJ1-2; 7 bases are a match to TRBD1. The material was peripheral blood, obtained on day 0 of MenACWY control vaccination. The CDR3 coding sequence is TGTGCCAGCAGCCCGACCCCGGGACAGAACTATGGCTACACCTTC. It codes for CASSPTPGQNYGYTF.